A selection of T cell receptor beta chains follows, all from one sample in a study of cytomegalovirus exposure and HLA in healthy donors. TCRdb keeps only in-frame clones here, not all; method: immunoSEQ multiplex PCR. The sample includes about 82,000 clones, 85% to 95% seen only once; the top ten take 0.69%. Material for sequencing was PBMCs. The receptor source for this set is a woman between 18 and 29 years old in good health and CMV-seronegative. Each CDR3 is given with its conserved first and last residue. The D gene is left open where the match is weak. Only some rows state a clone size, as once, few, many or a class for expanded clones.

j_gene: TRBJ1-4; v_gene: TRBV5-1; d_gene: TRBD1; abundance: .; CDR3aa: CASSLTGGSEKLFF; CDR3nt: TGCGCCAGCAGCCTCACAGGGGGAAGCGAAAAACTGTTTTTT
j_gene: TRBJ1-3; v_gene: TRBV4-3; d_gene: .; abundance: .; CDR3aa: CASSPPPGFSGNTIYF; CDR3nt: TGCGCCAGCAGCCCCCCGCCGGGGTTTTCTGGAAACACCATATATTTT
j_gene: TRBJ2-1; v_gene: TRBV10-2; d_gene: .; abundance: .; CDR3aa: CASSEPGFDEQFF; CDR3nt: TGCGCCAGCAGTGAGCCCGGGTTCGATGAGCAGTTCTTC
j_gene: TRBJ2-2; v_gene: TRBV7-2; d_gene: .; abundance: once; CDR3aa: CASSLVGGSAGELFF; CDR3nt: TGTGCCAGCAGCTTAGTAGGAGGGAGCGCCGGGGAGCTGTTTTTT
j_gene: TRBJ2-1; v_gene: TRBV11-2; d_gene: TRBD1; abundance: .; CDR3aa: CASSFRDSYNEQFF; CDR3nt: TGTGCCAGCAGCTTCCGGGACAGCTACAATGAGCAGTTCTTC
j_gene: TRBJ2-7; v_gene: TRBV18; d_gene: TRBD1; abundance: .; CDR3aa: CASSTGTGAYEQYF; CDR3nt: TGTGCCAGCTCAACCGGGACAGGGGCCTACGAGCAGTACTTC
j_gene: TRBJ2-1; v_gene: TRBV6-5; d_gene: .; abundance: .; CDR3aa: CASRFSGDNEQFF; CDR3nt: TGTGCCAGCAGGTTTTCGGGAGACAATGAGCAGTTCTTC
j_gene: TRBJ2-1; v_gene: TRBV28; d_gene: .; abundance: .; CDR3aa: CASRPIRDTAYNEQFF; CDR3nt: TGTGCCAGCAGGCCGATCCGGGACACCGCCTACAATGAGCAGTTCTTC
j_gene: TRBJ2-5; v_gene: TRBV4-1; d_gene: TRBD2; abundance: .; CDR3aa: CASSRRDPSGQETQYF; CDR3nt: TGCGCCAGCAGCCGAAGGGACCCTAGCGGCCAAGAGACCCAGTACTTC
j_gene: TRBJ2-7; v_gene: TRBV18; d_gene: TRBD1; abundance: .; CDR3aa: CASSPPLGQYPYEQYF; CDR3nt: TGTGCCAGCTCACCACCCCTGGGACAGTATCCCTACGAGCAGTACTTC
j_gene: TRBJ1-2; v_gene: TRBV7-8; d_gene: .; abundance: .; CDR3aa: CASSLEAGTLYGYTF; CDR3nt: TGTGCCAGCAGCTTAGAGGCAGGGACACTCTATGGCTACACCTTC
j_gene: TRBJ1-1; v_gene: TRBV7-2; d_gene: .; abundance: .; CDR3aa: CASSLVGGIMNTEAFF; CDR3nt: TGTGCCAGCAGCTTAGTAGGGGGAATCATGAACACTGAAGCTTTCTTT
j_gene: TRBJ2-7; v_gene: TRBV28; d_gene: TRBD2; abundance: .; CDR3aa: CASSPPASGMTYEQYF; CDR3nt: TGTGCCAGCAGTCCCCCGGCTAGCGGGATGACCTACGAGCAGTACTTC
j_gene: TRBJ2-1; v_gene: TRBV2; d_gene: TRBD2; abundance: .; CDR3aa: CASSDRGRADNEQFF; CDR3nt: TGTGCCAGCAGTGATCGGGGGAGGGCCGACAATGAGCAGTTCTTC
j_gene: TRBJ1-5; v_gene: TRBV6-1; d_gene: .; abundance: .; CDR3aa: CASSDPTDSFSNQPQHF; CDR3nt: TGTGCCAGCAGTGATCCGACAGATAGTTTTAGCAATCAGCCCCAGCATTTT
j_gene: TRBJ1-1; v_gene: TRBV20-1; d_gene: .; abundance: .; CDR3aa: CSAGSQGSAFF; CDR3nt: TGCAGTGCTGGCAGTCAGGGGAGTGCTTTCTTT
j_gene: TRBJ1-4; v_gene: TRBV6-5; d_gene: TRBD1; abundance: .; CDR3aa: CASRRDRLNEKLFF; CDR3nt: TGTGCCAGCAGGAGGGACAGATTGAATGAAAAACTGTTTTTT